The TCR beta chain under discussion was sequenced for a study of long-term antiretroviral therapy in people with HIV. Study-level findings and limits: Clones showing expansion before ART dominated the repertoire at all time points. Older ART regimens may have been in use when blood was drawn between the mid-2000s and the late 2010s.

The assay used was immunoSEQ (version v3.0), run at survey level. This table comes from immunoSEQ multiplex PCR, and its TCRdb copy is limited to in-frame clones, with some not included. The sample consists of 20,000 to 25,000 clones, roughly four fifths of them appearing once. CDR1 and CDR2 (germline): SGHNT, YYREEE (reference sequence). The CDR3 has 16 residues. Unmatched junction bases numbered 8, after V lost 0 bases and J lost 4 bases. Worth noting for this clone: Antigen unknown.

Here the sequenced sample was unsorted PBMCs, taken 1.7 to 1.8 years before starting antiretroviral therapy. This receptor was taken from a woman aged 40-49 years with HIV. V and J are TRBV5-4 and TRBJ2-3; 7 nucleotides match TRBD2. In nucleotides, the CDR3 is TGTGCCAGCAGCTTGGCCGAGCGGGGAGTTTCAGATACGCAGTATTTT. As protein: CASSLAERGVSDTQYF.